This is a list of T cell receptor beta chains from one sample in a study of T cell responses to AZD1222 COVID-19 vaccine. Sequencing was performed with immunoSEQ multiplex PCR; in TCRdb, only in-frame clones are kept and a portion is missing. The sample has 95,000 to 100,000 clones; less than 90% are singletons. The specimen was peripheral blood, collected on day 0 of AZD1222 vaccination. These receptors were taken from an adult in good health. Both conserved end residues are part of each CDR3. D genes are given only for firm matches. Some rows have no size entry. The others give once, few or many, or a class for an expanded clone.

>TRBV30|.|13|TRBJ2-7|.
TGTGCCTGGAGCCCGATGGGGCAGGGCGAGCAGTACTTC
CAWSPMGQGEQYF
>TRBV20-1|TRBD2|18|TRBJ2-3|few
TGCAGTGCTAGTTCCTCGGGTAGCGGGATAGCCCCCACAGATACGCAGTATTTT
CSASSSGSGIAPTDTQYF
>TRBV11-3|TRBD2|18|TRBJ2-3|.
TGTGCCAGCAGCCAGGGACTAGCGGGAGCAATTTGGGCAGATACGCAGTATTTT
CASSQGLAGAIWADTQYF
>TRBV5-4|.|13|TRBJ1-1|once
TGTGCCAGCACGACGGTAATGAACACTGAAGCTTTCTTT
CASTTVMNTEAFF
>TRBV6-5|.|13|TRBJ2-7|.
TGTGCCAGCCACGCCGGGGAGTTTCTCGAGCAGTACTTC
CASHAGEFLEQYF
>TRBV5-1|.|11|TRBJ2-5|once
TGCGCCAGCAGCCGAAGAGAGACCCAGTACTTC
CASSRRETQYF
>TRBV30|.|14|TRBJ1-4|once
TGTGCCTGGAGTGTACAGGGTTTAGTTGAAAAACTGTTTTTT
CAWSVQGLVEKLFF
>TRBV29-1|.|13|TRBJ2-7|.
TGCAGCGTTGTGGCTTCTCGAGAGGACGAGCAGTACTTC
CSVVASREDEQYF
>TRBV5-8|.|16|TRBJ1-5|.
TGTGCCAGCAGCTTGGCCAGGGGAGTCCGCAATCAGCCCCAGCATTTT
CASSLARGVRNQPQHF
>TRBV4-1|.|14|TRBJ1-4|.
TGCGCCAGCAGCCTCCTGCGTCTGGGTGAAAAACTGTTTTTT
CASSLLRLGEKLFF
>TRBV5-1|.|12|TRBJ1-2|.
TGCGCCAGCTCTCCGGAGGGCTATGGCTACACCTTC
CASSPEGYGYTF
>TRBV5-5|.|14|TRBJ2-1|.
TGTGCCAGCAGCTTGGAGGCCAGCTCGGCCGAGCAGTTCTTC
CASSLEASSAEQFF
>TRBV28|.|14|TRBJ1-2|.
TGTGCCAGCAGTTTATCCAGTGCAATATATGGCTACACCTTC
CASSLSSAIYGYTF
>TRBV5-1|.|12|TRBJ1-2|.
TGCGCCAGCAGAGACTCCGGCTATGGCTACACCTTC
CASRDSGYGYTF
>TRBV28|.|12|TRBJ2-7|.
TGTGCCAGCAGTTTATCTCTTGGCGAGCAGTACTTC
CASSLSLGEQYF
>TRBV25-1|TRBD1|15|TRBJ1-4|.
TGTGCCAGCAGTGCAACAGGGGGAGGTTTAGAAAAACTGTTTTTT
CASSATGGGLEKLFF
>TRBV10-3|.|16|TRBJ2-2|once
TGTGCCATCAGTGAGTCTGGAACGGTGAACACCGGGGAGCTGTTTTTT
CAISESGTVNTGELFF
>TRBV18|TRBD2|19|TRBJ2-2|.
TGTGCCAGCTCACCACGAAAAGCTAGCGGGAGTAGGGGCACCGGGGAGCTGTTTTTT
CASSPRKASGSRGTGELFF
>TRBV19|.|12|TRBJ1-1|.
TGTGCCAGTAGCCGGGACTTCTCTGAAGCTTTCTTT
CASSRDFSEAFF
>TRBV27|.|14|TRBJ1-5|.
TGTGCCAGCTCGGGGAGTTATAGCAATCAGCCCCAGCATTTT
CASSGSYSNQPQHF
>TRBV29-1|.|12|TRBJ1-4|.
TGCAGCGTCCTCCCCCGGGATGAAAAACTGTTTTTT
CSVLPRDEKLFF
>TRBV7-2|.|15|TRBJ2-5|.
TGTGCCAGCAGCTTAGTATCACAGACTCAAGAGACCCAGTACTTC
CASSLVSQTQETQYF
>TRBV15|.|15|TRBJ2-7|.
TGTGCCACCAGCAGAGATCTCAGGGTGCCCTACGAGCAGTACTTC
CATSRDLRVPYEQYF
>TRBV7-3|TRBD2|15|TRBJ2-1|few
TGTGCCAGCAGCCCGGGACTAGCGGGAGGAGATGAGCAGTTCTTC
CASSPGLAGGDEQFF
>TRBV3-1/TRBV3-2|.|13|TRBJ1-5|.
TGTGCCAGCAGCCAGGGTCGCAATCAGCCCCAGCATTTT
CASSQGRNQPQHF
>TRBV11-2|.|16|TRBJ1-5|few
TGTGCCAGCAGCTTAGTTTCGGGGGGTAGCAATCAGCCCCAGCATTTT
CASSLVSGGSNQPQHF
>TRBV19|.|14|TRBJ1-5|.
TGTGCCAGTGGACCGGGGGACCATAATCAGCCCCAGCATTTT
CASGPGDHNQPQHF
>TRBV27|TRBD2|21|TRBJ2-7|.
TGTGCCAGCAGTTTATCCCGTTTAGCGGGAGGTCCCGGCCGGTCCCACTACGAGCAGTACTTC
CASSLSRLAGGPGRSHYEQYF
>TRBV27|TRBD2|14|TRBJ2-1|.
TGTGCCAGCAGAACTAGCGGGAACGGAAATGAGCAGTTCTTC
CASRTSGNGNEQFF
>TRBV5-6|.|13|TRBJ1-2|few
TGTGCCAGCAGCCCTCTGGACGGCTATGGCTACACCTTC
CASSPLDGYGYTF
>TRBV10-3|.|16|TRBJ1-6|.
TGTGCCATCAGTGAAGGAGGTCGTCAGCTTAATTCACCCCTCCACTTT
CAISEGGRQLNSPLHF
>TRBV7-9|.|15|TRBJ2-7|.
TGTGCCAGCAGCCCAGGGTACGTCGATACTCGGGAGCAGTACTTC
CASSPGYVDTREQYF
>TRBV10-3|.|12|TRBJ2-1|.
TGTGCCATCAGTGAACGGCGAGATGAGCAGTTCTTC
CAISERRDEQFF
>TRBV6-1|TRBD1|15|TRBJ2-7|.
TGTGCCAGCAGTGAGATCTGGGGACAGGGAACCGAGCAGTACTTC
CASSEIWGQGTEQYF
>TRBV11-2|.|11|TRBJ2-7|.
TGTGCCAGCAGCTTGGACTACGAGCAGTACTTC
CASSLDYEQYF
>TRBV14|.|18|TRBJ1-3|.
TGTGCCAGCAGCCAAACGCTATCGGGTTTTCGCTCTGGAAACACCATATATTTT
CASSQTLSGFRSGNTIYF
>TRBV6-5|TRBD2|15|TRBJ2-1|.
TGTGCCAGCAGCCGCGGGACTAGCGGGTACAATGAGCAGTTCTTC
CASSRGTSGYNEQFF
>TRBV2|.|13|TRBJ2-2|.
TGTGCCAGCAGCAGGGAAGAAGACGGGGAGCTGTTTTTT
CASSREEDGELFF
>TRBV7-9|.|15|TRBJ1-3|few
TGTGCCAGCAGCGCCGGACAACCCTCTGGAAACACCATATATTTT
CASSAGQPSGNTIYF
>TRBV6-5|.|14|TRBJ2-2|.
TGTGCCAGCAGTTATAATCAGAACACCGGGGAGCTGTTTTTT
CASSYNQNTGELFF
>TRBV5-1|TRBD2|16|TRBJ2-3|.
TGCGCCAGCAGCCGCGGCGGGAGCGGGGTCACAGATACGCAGTATTTT
CASSRGGSGVTDTQYF
>TRBV29-1|.|15|TRBJ2-7|.
TGCAGCGTTGAAAGCCGGAGTGGGTGGCCATACGAGCAGTACTTC
CSVESRSGWPYEQYF
>TRBV27|TRBD2|13|TRBJ2-3|.
TGTGCCAGCACCCGCGGGGGAACAGATACGCAGTATTTT
CASTRGGTDTQYF
>TRBV15|.|15|TRBJ2-7|.
TGTGCCACCAGCAGAGATAAGGCAAATAGTAACGAGCAGTACTTC
CATSRDKANSNEQYF
>TRBV5-1|.|14|TRBJ1-1|.
TGCGCCAGCAGCTTGGAACCAGGGTTGGCTGAAGCTTTCTTT
CASSLEPGLAEAFF
>TRBV5-1|TRBD1|15|TRBJ1-4|.
TGCGCCAGCAGCTTGATGACAGGGGGCAATGAAAAGCTGTTTTTT
CASSLMTGGNEKLFF
>TRBV3-1/TRBV3-2|TRBD1|15|TRBJ1-2|.
TGTGCCAGCAGCCCTCGGACAGGGGAATTGGATGGCTACACCTTC
CASSPRTGELDGYTF
>TRBV7-2|.|12|TRBJ1-1|.
TGTGCCAGCAGCTGGTGGGCGGTTGGGGCTTTCTTT
CASSWWAVGAFF
>TRBV5-1|TRBD2|20|TRBJ2-3|.
TGCGCCAGCAGCTTGGAGGTTAGGCCTAGCGGGAGATTTCCTGGAGATACGCAGTATTTT
CASSLEVRPSGRFPGDTQYF
>TRBV10-2|.|13|TRBJ2-1|.
TGCGCCGGGGGCGGGAGCGTGTACAATGAGCAGTTCTTC
CAGGGSVYNEQFF
>TRBV6-5|TRBD1|15|TRBJ2-7|.
TGTGCCAGCAGCTCACCGGGACAGGGTTCCTACGAGCAGTACTTC
CASSSPGQGSYEQYF
>TRBV2|.|16|TRBJ1-1|.
TGTGCCAGCAGTCGGATCCACCCGGGGAGAGGGAGTGAAGCTTTCTTT
CASSRIHPGRGSEAFF
>TRBV2|.|13|TRBJ1-5|.
TGTGCCAGCAGACAGGGCGAGCGTCAGCCCCAGCATTTT
CASRQGERQPQHF
>TRBV5-8|TRBD1|14|TRBJ1-1|once
TGTGCCAGCAGCTTGGGACAGGGGTACACTGAAGCTTTCTTT
CASSLGQGYTEAFF
>TRBV5-1|.|13|TRBJ1-2|.
TGCGCCAGCAGCAGGGAGGCAGGAGACGGCTACACCTTC
CASSREAGDGYTF
>TRBV27|.|14|TRBJ1-6|.
TGTGCCAGCAGTTTAGCAGGGTATAATTCACCCCTCCACTTT
CASSLAGYNSPLHF
>TRBV11-3|TRBD2|15|TRBJ2-5|few
TGTGCCAGCAGCCCGGGAGGGACTAGCCAAGAGACCCAGTACTTC
CASSPGGTSQETQYF
>TRBV12-3/TRBV12-4|.|13|TRBJ2-1|once
TGTGCCAGCAGTTCACGCAGGGCCAATGAGCAGTTCTTC
CASSSRRANEQFF
>TRBV30|TRBD1|15|TRBJ1-3|.
TGTGCCTGGAGGACTGACAGGGGGCTTGGAAACACCATATATTTT
CAWRTDRGLGNTIYF